This T cell receptor beta chain was observed in a study of blood T cell repertoires in COVID-19. Study summary: The United States, Italy and Spain were the sources of the acute and convalescent COVID-19 samples. Sources were T cells, B-cell-depleted T cells, or PBMCs; the material itself was cDNA or gDNA.

This table comes from immunoSEQ multiplex PCR, and its TCRdb copy is limited to in-frame clones, with some not included. The sample lists 130,000 to 150,000 clones; 84% were seen once. This CDR3 is 12 amino acids long. Per the germline V gene, CDR1 is MDHEN and CDR2 is SYDVKM. Trimming left V 8 bases short and J 8 bases short, with 13 bases between. The J gene is TRBJ1-5, the V gene TRBV28; D may be TRBD1 (5 bases). This sequence originates from a human donor in a cohort sampled during active COVID-19. Sequences were obtained from peripheral blood. The CDR3 reads CASRGASKPQHF. CDR3 bases: TGTGCCAGCCGTGGGGCGAGTAAGCCCCAGCATTTT.